This TCR beta chain appears in the sequencing data of a study of molecular identifiers for immune sequencing clone quantification. Whole-study results and caveats: Jurkat TCR RNA from one cell was spiked into about a million naive cells, and it was reportedly detectable there.

Worth noting for this clonotype: Its specificity is unknown. This could be a read error, since a much larger clone is one nucleotide away.

MiXCR, run by TCRdb on the PCR reads, gives a single entry per CDR3 protein. The table shows tens of thousands of distinct CDR3 sequences, with over 15% occurring only once. Germline V CDR1 and CDR2: DFQATT, SNEGSKA (reference sequence). V dropped 5 bases and J dropped 9 bases, with 23 bases sitting between them. This CDR3 is 15 amino acids long. The chain links TRBV20-1 to TRBJ2-1; D perhaps matches TRBD1 (7 bases). This receptor was taken from a human donor in good health. Some libraries in this study had Jurkat cell RNA spiked in. Source material: naive CD8+ T cells from blood, with Jurkat cell RNA spiked in. As to subset: FACS-sorted CD8+CD4-CCR7+CD45RA+ naive T cells. The CDR3 DNA reads TGCAGTGCTCAGACAGGGACTGACCCTTTTAGTGAGCAGTTCTTC. This gives the protein CSAQTGTDPFSEQFF.